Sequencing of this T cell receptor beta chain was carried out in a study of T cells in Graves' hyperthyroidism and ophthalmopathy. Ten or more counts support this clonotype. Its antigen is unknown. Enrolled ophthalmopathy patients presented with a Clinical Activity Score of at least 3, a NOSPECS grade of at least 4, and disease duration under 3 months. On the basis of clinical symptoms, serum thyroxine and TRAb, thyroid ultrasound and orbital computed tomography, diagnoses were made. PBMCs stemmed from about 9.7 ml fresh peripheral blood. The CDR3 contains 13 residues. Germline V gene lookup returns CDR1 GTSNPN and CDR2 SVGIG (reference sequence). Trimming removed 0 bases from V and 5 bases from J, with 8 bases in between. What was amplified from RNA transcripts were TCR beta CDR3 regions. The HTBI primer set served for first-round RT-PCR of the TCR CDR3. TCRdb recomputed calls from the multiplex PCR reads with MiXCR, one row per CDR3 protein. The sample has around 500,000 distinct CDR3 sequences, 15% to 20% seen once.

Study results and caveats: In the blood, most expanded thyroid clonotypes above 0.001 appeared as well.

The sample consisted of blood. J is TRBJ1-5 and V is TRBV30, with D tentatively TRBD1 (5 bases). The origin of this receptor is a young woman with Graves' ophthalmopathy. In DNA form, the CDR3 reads TGTGCCTGGAGTGTAGGCAGGGATCAGCCCCAGCATTTT. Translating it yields CAWSVGRDQPQHF.